The sequence of this T cell receptor (beta chain) was determined in a study of T cells in tuberculosis. As for the study in general: PBMC were archived before or within 7 days of starting treatment.

The table came from immunoSEQ multiplex PCR; TCRdb's copy has only in-frame clones and leaves some out. The top ten hold under 1.5% of the sample, which has about 53,000 clones, nearly 95% seen once. Study-level results: GMM-specific TCRs were nearer to active tuberculosis alpha repertoires, suggesting expansion. Smaller alpha distances in active tuberculosis partly reflected shorter CDR3-alpha lengths.

Germline V gene data show CDR1 as SGHTA and CDR2 as FQGNSA. Losses at the gene ends were 4 bases for V and 4 bases for J; bases not matched to a gene: 3. The CDR3 totals 15 residues. As regards this clone: The antigen is unknown.

Time point denoted: new active TB diagnosis, blood taken before or within 7 days of starting treatment. This TCR was recovered from an adult with tuberculosis. The source was PBMCs, collected at tuberculosis diagnosis. V gene TRBV7-2 combines with J gene TRBJ2-1, with 11 nucleotides matching TRBD2. CDR3 protein: CASSSGTSGYNEQFF. CDR3 nucleotide sequence: TGTGCCAGCAGCTCCGGGACTAGCGGTTACAATGAGCAGTTCTTC.